The 15 T cell receptor beta chains listed next were all sequenced from one sample in a study of spatial heterogeneity in lung cancer. TCRdb fed the 5' RACE reads into MiXCR, producing one record per CDR3 protein. Among roughly 79,000 distinct CDR3 sequences, around 7.3% were seen once, and the ten largest hold 6% to 7%. Time point in this sample: sample taken at primary tumor resection. Here the sequenced sample was PBMCs, taken at surgery. Every receptor here comes from a male donor with early-stage non-small cell lung cancer.

V gene TRBV6-6 combines with J gene TRBJ1-1; tentatively, D is TRBD1 (5 bases). Per the germline V gene, CDR1 is MNHNY and CDR2 is SVGAGI (reference sequence). V was shortened by 5 bases and J by 1 base, with 8 bases between the two germline ends. There are 13 residues in the CDR3. CDR3 amino acids: CASSVDRNTEAFF. The CDR3 DNA follows: TGTGCCAGCAGTGTAGACAGGAACACTGAAGCTTTCTTT.

This clonotype appeared many times. This chain joins TRBV5-5 and TRBJ1-5; D uncertain. The CDR3 has 12 amino acids. V was trimmed by 0 bases and J by 6 bases, leaving 4 bases between them. Germline CDR1 reads SGHKS; CDR2 reads YYEKEE (reference sequence). Here the CDR3 reads CASSLAGQPQHF. CDR3 bases: TGTGCCAGCAGCTTGGCGGGTCAGCCCCAGCATTTT.

The V gene is TRBV19, the J gene TRBJ2-7, with D possibly TRBD2 on 6 matching bases. The CDR3 is 14 amino acids. Germline V gene lookup returns CDR1 LNHDA and CDR2 SQIVND (reference sequence). Trimming removed 4 bases from V and 2 bases from J, with 12 bases in between. CDR3 sequence (DNA): TGTGCCAGTAGTACCGGTGCGGGAACCTACGAGCAGTACTTC. Protein sequence: CASSTGAGTYEQYF.

The rearrangement links TRBV11-2 to TRBJ2-7; D remains ambiguous. Germline V gene lookup returns CDR1 SGHAT and CDR2 FQNNGV. The CDR3 has 14 amino acids. V lost 5 bases to trimming and J lost 3 bases, with 14 bases between them. CDR3 protein: CASSPRRTLYEQYF. CDR3 nucleotides: TGTGCCAGCAGCCCCCGACGGACCCTCTACGAGCAGTACTTC.

The rearrangement uses TRBV10-3 and TRBJ2-3; no reliable D call. V dropped 10 bases and J dropped 2 bases, with 19 bases sitting between them. This CDR3 is 15 amino acids long. Germline V CDR1 and CDR2: ENHRY, SYGVKD. In DNA form, the CDR3 reads TGTGCCACAAGGCCCCATGAGGCATCCACAGATACGCAGTATTTT. Its protein product is CATRPHEASTDTQYF.

This chain connects TRBV5-6 to TRBJ2-5, with 8 bases lining up with TRBD1. This CDR3 is built from 15 residues. Trimming took 1 base from V and 5 from J; bases not matched to a gene: 7. The germline V gene encodes CDR1 SGHDT and CDR2 YYEEEE. CDR3 DNA: TGTGCCAGCAGCTTGCCCGGACAGGGTTTGGAGACCCAGTACTTC. This sequence encodes CASSLPGQGLETQYF.

V gene TRBV12-3 or TRBV12-4 combines with J gene TRBJ2-3; the D is unclear. With 6 bases removed from V and 4 bases from J, the gap between germline ends came to 5 bases. This CDR3 has 11 residues. CDR3 amino acids: CASSSPDTQYF. In DNA form, the CDR3 reads TGTGCCAGCAGCTCCCCAGATACGCAGTATTTT.

This clonotype was observed many times. This rearrangement joins TRBV19 to TRBJ2-5, with TRBD2 as a possible D gene (5 bases). The CDR3 runs to 15 residues. V was pared by 3 bases and J by 4 bases, with 15 bases between. CDR1 and CDR2 (germline): LNHDA, SQIVND (reference sequence). In DNA, the CDR3 is TGTGCCAGTAGTATCACGGCGTCTAGCCGAGAGACCCAGTACTTC. The encoded protein is CASSITASSRETQYF.

V and J are TRBV6-5 and TRBJ1-1; no firm D call. The germline gives CDR1 MNHEY, CDR2 SVGAGI. The CDR3 contains 14 residues. The ends were cut back, 5 bases at V and 2 bases at J, with 12 bases in the middle. CDR3 amino acids: CASSRTAFNTEAFF. Here the CDR3 DNA reads TGTGCCAGCAGTAGGACGGCGTTTAACACTGAAGCTTTCTTT.

This clonotype was counted between two and nine times. The chain combines TRBV5-1 with TRBJ1-1; D call uncertain. From germline, CDR1 is SGHRS and CDR2 YFSETQ. Trimming shortened V by 0 bases and J by 2 bases, and 11 bases separated the two germline ends. The CDR3 has 15 amino acids. The CDR3 nucleotides read TGCGCCAGCAGCTTGGGTCCAGGCATTAACACTGAAGCTTTCTTT. This encodes CASSLGPGINTEAFF.

This clonotype was observed many times. The chain is built from TRBV5-1 and TRBJ1-1; D is ambiguous. V shed 0 bases and J shed 2 bases, with 5 bases lying between them. CDR1 is SGHRS, CDR2 YFSETQ, per germline. The CDR3 runs to 13 residues. CDR3 DNA sequence: TGCGCCAGCAGCTTGGGGACTAACACTGAAGCTTTCTTT. It specifies CASSLGTNTEAFF. The full variable domain, with the rest looked up from reference TRBV5-1 and TRBJ1-1, is KAGVTQTPRYLIKTRGQQVTLSCSPISGHRSVSWYQQTPGQGLQFLFEYFSETQRNKGNFPGRFSGRQFSNSRSEMNVSTLELGDSALYLCASSLGTNTEAFFGQGTRLTVV.

The chain has TRBV5-1 and TRBJ2-7, with D perhaps TRBD1 or TRBD2 (5 bases each). Germline values: CDR1 SGHRS, CDR2 YFSETQ. The V gene lost 2 bases and the J gene lost 7 bases, with 16 bases spanning the gap. This CDR3 region has 14 residues. CDR3 residues: CASSLQDSGDEQYF. The CDR3 nucleotides read TGCGCCAGCAGCTTACAGGATTCCGGGGATGAGCAGTACTTC.

This clonotype was detected a few times. The chain has TRBV6-6 and TRBJ2-1; weak D call: TRBD1 (6 bases). The CDR3 length is 14 residues. Germline V gene data show CDR1 as MNHNY and CDR2 as SVGAGI (reference sequence). The germline V and J ends were trimmed by 4 bases and 3 bases, with 10 bases remaining between them. The CDR3 region is CASSSGTHYNEQFF. The DNA for the CDR3 is TGTGCCAGCAGTTCCGGGACACACTACAATGAGCAGTTCTTC.

In this sample, this clonotype turned up many times. The CDR3 DNA follows: TGTGCCAGCAGCTTAGAACTAGCCGGGACGGCGCAGTATTTT. As protein: CASSLELAGTAQYF. The chain employs TRBV7-9 and TRBJ2-3, with a tentative D call TRBD2 (6 bases). V lost 1 base to trimming and J lost 10 bases, with 15 bases between them. This CDR3 is 14 amino acids long. Germline values: CDR1 SEHNR, CDR2 FQNEAQ (reference sequence).

This clonotype has a count of ten or more. This chain links TRBV6-2 or TRBV6-3 with TRBJ2-1; 13 bases are shared with TRBD2. The V segment lost 6 bases and the J segment 10 bases; nucleotides outside the gene matches: 9. The CDR3 length is 15 residues. CDR1 is MNHEY, CDR2 SVGEGT, per germline. The CDR3 here is CASRPTSGRAREQFF. The CDR3 nucleotides read TGTGCCAGCAGACCAACTAGCGGGAGGGCCCGCGAGCAGTTCTTC.